Shown below are 28 T cell receptor beta chains from a single sample sequenced in a study of beta chain features in type 1 diabetes. Their antigen targets remain unknown. Study conclusions and caveats: Across all four CD4+ subsets, people with type 1 diabetes showed modestly shorter TCRB CDR3s.

The whole isolated RNA underwent reverse transcription, so sequencing captured expressed TCRB transcripts. Only in-frame clones appear in the TCRdb table, and some are missing; sequencing was by immunoSEQ multiplex PCR. The data show hundreds of thousands of clones, about 14% seen once. The sample consisted of naive CD4+ T cells from blood. The receptors stem from a man aged 18 to 29 with type 1 diabetes.

This chain joins TRBV6-6 and TRBJ2-1, with no clear D. The V end was cut by 7 bases, the J end by 9 bases, with 13 bases between. The CDR3 sequence is 12 residues long. Per germline, CDR1 MNHNY and CDR2 SVGAGI (reference sequence). The CDR3 spells CASTHAPSEQFF. The CDR3 DNA is TGTGCCAGCACCCACGCCCCTTCTGAGCAGTTCTTC.

This clone was recorded a few times. Other DNA sequences of this sample code for an identical CDR3. The chain joins TRBV5-1 to TRBJ2-7, with D maybe TRBD1 (6 bases). The germline V gene encodes CDR1 SGHRS and CDR2 YFSETQ. Trimming stripped 4 bases from V and 0 bases from J, with 8 bases between. This CDR3 region has 13 residues. The CDR3 sequence: CASSPDSSYEQYF. As DNA, the CDR3 is TGCGCCAGCAGCCCGGACAGCTCCTACGAGCAGTACTTC.

This clone was found a few times. The chain couples TRBV7-3 to TRBJ2-7, with unresolved D. Trimming shortened V by 5 bases and J by 2 bases, and 13 bases separated the two germline ends. This CDR3 contains 14 residues. Germline V gives CDR1 SGHTA, CDR2 FQGTGA. The CDR3, as DNA: TGTGCCAGCAGCCCCAGCTCCGGGCCCTACGAGCAGTACTTC. Amino acids: CASSPSSGPYEQYF.

This clone has a handful of counts. The chain recombines TRBV19 with TRBJ2-5; D tentatively fits TRBD1 or TRBD2 (5 bases each). CDR3 length: 13 residues. Germline V lookup: CDR1 LNHDA, CDR2 SQIVND (reference sequence). The V gene lost 6 bases and the J gene lost 5 bases, with 13 bases spanning the gap. The CDR3 region has the DNA TGTGCCAGTAGAGGGACCTGGATGGAGACCCAGTACTTC. Its protein is CASRGTWMETQYF.

This clone was counted only a few times. This sequence joins TRBV5-1 and TRBJ2-1; 8 nucleotides line up with TRBD1. The V gene's germline CDR1 is SGHRS and CDR2 YFSETQ. J was trimmed by 8 bases and V by 2 bases; bases with no gene match: 6. This CDR3 has 14 amino acids. The CDR3 DNA follows: TGCGCCAGCAGCTTTGCAGGGGGCTCTGATGAGCAGTTCTTC. Amino acids: CASSFAGGSDEQFF.

This clone turned up a few times. The chain combines TRBV19 with TRBJ1-2; 8 nucleotides line up with TRBD1. Germline assignment: CDR1 LNHDA and CDR2 SQIVND (reference sequence). Trimming cost V 2 bases and J 5 bases; bases outside gene matches: 13. This CDR3 contains 17 residues. CDR3 in DNA: TGTGCCAGTAGTATATCGGGACAGGATCTCCTCCCGTATGGCTACACCTTC. Its protein product is CASSISGQDLLPYGYTF.

Regarding this clone: Distinct nucleotide sequences in the sample also encode this CDR3. V and J are TRBV30 and TRBJ1-2; no clear D. V was clipped by 2 bases and J by 2 bases, with 6 bases between them. This CDR3 is 12 amino acids long. Germline V gene sequence: CDR1 GTSNPN, CDR2 SVGIG (reference sequence). The CDR3 nucleotides read TGTGCCTGGAGTCGCGGGAACTATGGCTACACCTTC. Translating it yields CAWSRGNYGYTF.

The chain combines TRBV30 with TRBJ1-1; D unresolved. Trimming pared 5 bases from V and 1 base from J, leaving 11 bases between. The CDR3 runs 13 residues. Germline CDR1 is GTSNPN and CDR2 is SVGIG (reference sequence). Here the CDR3 DNA reads TGTGCCTGGGCCCGGTCCGCGAACACTGAAGCTTTCTTT. It codes for CAWARSANTEAFF.

In this sample, this clone turned up a few times. The chain combines TRBV15 with TRBJ2-5; 15 bases are shared with TRBD2. V shed 5 bases and J 5 bases; nucleotides not matched to a gene: 9. Germline loops: CDR1 LNHNV, CDR2 YYDKDF (reference sequence). This CDR3 spans 17 amino acids. DNA of the CDR3: TGTGCCACCAGCCTGGGGACTAGCGGGAGGAAGGGCGAGACCCAGTACTTC. This translates into CATSLGTSGRKGETQYF.

The rearrangement links TRBV2 to TRBJ1-1; 7 bases are a match to TRBD1. J gave up 4 bases and V 6 bases, and 5 bases lay outside the gene matches. CDR1 is SNHLY, CDR2 FYNNEI, per germline. The CDR3 is 13 residues long. The CDR3 DNA is TGTGCCAGCAGCTACAGGGGACCCACTGAAGCTTTCTTT. Translated, it gives CASSYRGPTEAFF. The variable domain in full, completed from reference TRBV2 and TRBJ1-1, reads EPEVTQTPSHQVTQMGQEVILRCVPISNHLYFYWYRQILGQKVEFLVSFYNNEISEKSEIFDDQFSVERPDGSNFTLKIRSTKLEDSAMYFCASSYRGPTEAFFGQGTRLTVV.

The chain joins TRBV6-5 to TRBJ2-5; TRBD2 matches at 7 bases. The germline V gene has CDR1 MNHEY and CDR2 SVGAGI. This CDR3 region has 13 residues. V was pared by 1 base and J by 4 bases, with 0 bases of the junction left unmatched. The CDR3 is CASSYLAGETQYF. CDR3 nucleotide sequence: TGTGCCAGCAGTTACTTAGCGGGAGAGACCCAGTACTTC.

The V and J genes are TRBV9 and TRBJ1-4, with TRBD1 matching over 7 bases. The CDR3 runs to 14 residues. The germline V gene has CDR1 SGDLS and CDR2 YYNGEE. After removal of 4 bases from V and 8 bases from J, the junction contained 8 bases not matched to a gene. CDR3 loop: CASSTGQPAEKLFF. CDR3 nucleotide sequence: TGTGCCAGCAGCACGGGACAGCCCGCGGAAAAACTGTTTTTT.

This clone was seen once. The chain recombines TRBV27 with TRBJ2-3, with 9 bases matching TRBD2. CDR3 length: 12 residues. Germline loops: CDR1 MNHEY, CDR2 SMNVEV (reference sequence). J was trimmed by 9 bases and V by 3 bases; bases with no gene match: 1. In DNA form, the CDR3 reads TGTGCCAGCAGTTTCCTAGCGGGGACGCAGTATTTT. Its protein product is CASSFLAGTQYF.

This clone has a handful of counts. This chain links TRBV30 with TRBJ1-5; TRBD1 might be the D (5 bases). CDR1 GTSNPN and CDR2 SVGIG come from the germline V gene (reference sequence). This CDR3 is 13 amino acids long. V dropped 4 bases and J dropped 2 bases, with 9 bases sitting between them. The CDR3 loop is CAWIVGGNQPQHF. The CDR3 region has the DNA TGTGCCTGGATAGTGGGGGGCAATCAGCCCCAGCATTTT.

The chain recombines TRBV16 with TRBJ2-5; no clear D. The last part of the DNA fits TRBJ2-7 better; the J call may be wrong. Germline CDR1 is KGHSY and CDR2 is FQNENV. The length of the CDR3 is 13 residues. The CDR3, as DNA: TGTGCCAGCAGCCAATCGGGAAGCTACGAGCAGTACTTC. It codes for CASSQSGSYEQYF.

This clone was recorded a few times. The chain uses TRBV9 and TRBJ2-5; D unresolved. Germline CDR1 is SGDLS and CDR2 is YYNGEE. The CDR3 contains 13 residues. V was pared by 3 bases and J by 1 base, with 7 bases between. The CDR3 protein is CASSATVQETQYF. The DNA for the CDR3 is TGTGCCAGCAGCGCCACGGTCCAAGAGACCCAGTACTTC.

The chain joins TRBV5-1 to TRBJ2-7; 8 bases fit TRBD1. Germline values: CDR1 SGHRS, CDR2 YFSETQ. The CDR3 runs 15 residues. The V gene end was trimmed by 2 bases and the J gene end by 2 bases; junction bases not matched to a gene: 6. This CDR3 reads CASSFRQGTTYEQYF. Written as DNA, the CDR3 is TGCGCCAGCAGCTTCCGACAGGGGACAACCTACGAGCAGTACTTC.

A few counts support this clone. The V and J genes are TRBV29-1 and TRBJ2-3; 7 positions agree with TRBD2. Per the germline V gene, CDR1 is SQVTM and CDR2 is ANQGSEA. The CDR3 covers 14 residues. The junction had 8 bases not matched to a gene; V was cut back by 2 bases and J by 6 bases. CDR3 in amino acids: CSVERGGGRDTQYF. The CDR3, as DNA: TGCAGCGTTGAACGCGGCGGGGGAAGGGATACGCAGTATTTT.

The CDR3 protein is CASRGGSTDTQYF. The CDR3 coding sequence is TGTGCCAGCCGGGGGGGGAGCACAGATACGCAGTATTTT. The chain links TRBV9 to TRBJ2-3; TRBD2 agrees at 8 bases. This CDR3 is built from 13 residues. CDR1 is SGDLS, CDR2 YYNGEE, per germline. Trimming at V came to 7 bases and at J to 0 bases, leaving 1 base not matched to a gene.

V gene TRBV29-1 combines with J gene TRBJ2-4; D unclear. Trimming took 6 bases from V and 8 from J, leaving 20 bases between them. The germline V gene encodes CDR1 SQVTM and CDR2 ANQGSEA. There are 14 residues in the CDR3. The CDR3 DNA is TGCAGCGTCGCCCCCTCGCCGGACGCGGACATTCAGTACTTC. Translated, it gives CSVAPSPDADIQYF.

The V call is TRBV18, the J call TRBJ2-7; 7 bases line up with TRBD1. V lost 2 bases to trimming and J lost 5 bases; unmatched junction nucleotides: 3. Germline V gives CDR1 KGHSH, CDR2 LQKENI. The CDR3 sequence is 13 residues long. The CDR3 region is CASSPNRGDEQYF. In nucleotides, the CDR3 is TGTGCCAGCTCACCAAACAGGGGCGACGAGCAGTACTTC.

This clone was seen a handful of times. The J gene is TRBJ2-1, the V gene TRBV18; D ambiguous. V was pared by 3 bases and J by 3 bases, with 9 bases between. The germline V gene encodes CDR1 KGHSH and CDR2 LQKENI. The CDR3 contains 14 residues. The CDR3 sequence: CASSPGSVYNEQFF. In DNA form, the CDR3 reads TGTGCCAGCTCACCGGGAAGTGTCTACAATGAGCAGTTCTTC.

This clone was counted a few times. The genes are TRBV2 and TRBJ2-1; the match to TRBD2 covers 9 bases. The germline gives CDR1 SNHLY, CDR2 FYNNEI. The J segment lost 9 bases and the V segment lost 3 bases, leaving 9 bases of the junction unmatched. The CDR3 length is 15 residues. This CDR3 is CASSENPAGGGEQFF. In DNA, the CDR3 is TGTGCCAGCAGTGAGAACCCCGCGGGAGGGGGTGAGCAGTTCTTC.

The V and J genes are TRBV5-4 and TRBJ2-1; D not resolved. Germline CDR1 is SGHNT and CDR2 is YYREEE (reference sequence). The CDR3 runs 15 residues. Trimming left V 3 bases short and J 4 bases short, with 14 bases between. The CDR3 region has the DNA TGTGCCAGCAGCTCCACACTGGGATCTTACAATGAGCAGTTCTTC. As protein: CASSSTLGSYNEQFF.

This clone showed up just a few times. The chain joins TRBV2 to TRBJ2-7; a weak D match, TRBD1 (5 bases). V was clipped by 5 bases and J by 1 base, with 15 bases between them. CDR1 SNHLY and CDR2 FYNNEI come from the germline V gene. The length of the CDR3 is 15 residues. The CDR3 region has the DNA TGTGCCAGCAGTTATAGACAGACTGTTTCCTACGAGCAGTACTTC. Translated: CASSYRQTVSYEQYF.

The V and J genes are TRBV7-8 and TRBJ1-6, with D perhaps matching TRBD1 (6 bases). CDR1 SGHVS and CDR2 FQNEAQ come from the germline V gene. The CDR3 sequence is 15 residues long. The V end was cut by 1 base, the J end by 8 bases, with 12 bases between. The CDR3 reads CASSLEGRGDSPLHF. Written as DNA, the CDR3 is TGTGCCAGCAGCTTAGAGGGCAGGGGAGATTCACCCCTCCACTTT. Filled out from reference TRBV7-8 and TRBJ1-6, the complete variable domain reads GAGVSQSPRYKVAKRGQDVALRCDPISGHVSLFWYQQALGQGPEFLTYFQNEAQLDKSGLPSDRFFAERPEGSVSTLKIQRTQQEDSAVYLCASSLEGRGDSPLHFGNGTRLTVT.

The chain uses TRBV29-1 and TRBJ1-5, with D possibly being TRBD1 (5 bases). This CDR3 is 13 amino acids long. The germline CDR1 and CDR2 sequences are SQVTM and ANQGSEA. V was shortened by 7 bases and J by 4 bases, with 14 bases between the two germline ends. CDR3 DNA sequence: TGCAGCGCAGGACAAGTGAAAAATCAGCCCCAGCATTTT. Encoded protein: CSAGQVKNQPQHF. The entire variable domain, with the rest obtained from reference TRBV29-1 and TRBJ1-5, is as follows: SAVISQKPSRDICQRGTSLTIQCQVDSQVTMMFWYRQQPGQSLTLIATANQGSEATYESGFVIDKFPISRPNLTFSTLTVSNMSPEDSSIYLCSAGQVKNQPQHFGDGTRLSIL.

The table lists this clone with a few counts. The CDR3 DNA sequence: TGCAGCGTTGAAGAAATAGGTTGGAACACCATATATTTT. Amino acid sequence: CSVEEIGWNTIYF. The gene calls are TRBV29-1 and TRBJ1-3; D gene uncertain. The CDR3 is 13 residues long. Germline-derived CDR1 and CDR2 are SQVTM and ANQGSEA. Trimming removed 0 bases from V and 7 bases from J, with 10 bases in between.